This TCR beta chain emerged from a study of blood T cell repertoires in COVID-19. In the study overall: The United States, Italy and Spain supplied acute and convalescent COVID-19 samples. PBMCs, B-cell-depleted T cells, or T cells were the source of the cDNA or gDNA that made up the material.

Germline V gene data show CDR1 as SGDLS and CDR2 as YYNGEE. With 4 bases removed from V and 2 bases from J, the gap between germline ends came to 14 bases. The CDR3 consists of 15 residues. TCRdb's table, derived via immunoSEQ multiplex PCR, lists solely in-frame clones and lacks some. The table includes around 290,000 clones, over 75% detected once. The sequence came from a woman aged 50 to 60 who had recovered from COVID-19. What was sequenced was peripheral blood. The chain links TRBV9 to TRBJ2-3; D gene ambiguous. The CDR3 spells CASSPPWADTDTQYF. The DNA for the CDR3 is TGTGCCAGCAGCCCGCCGTGGGCAGACACAGATACGCAGTATTTT.